This TCR beta chain was documented in a study of tumor-infiltrating lymphocytes in localized non-small cell lung cancer. The wider study: Patients included smokers and never-smokers with various histologies, some sampled after neoadjuvant chemotherapy. Study-level findings and limits: Compared with uninvolved lung, tumors showed higher T cell infiltration by TCRbeta sequencing.

This CDR3 comprises 17 residues. CDR1 is LNHNV and CDR2 is YYDKDF in the germline V gene (reference sequence). The ends were cut back, 0 bases at V and 0 bases at J, with 13 bases in the middle. Of note for this clone: Antigen: not known.

The repertoire was sequenced with immunoSEQ multiplex PCR; TCRdb's copy has only in-frame clones and lacks some. The sample lists more than 10,000 clones; 80% to 85% were seen once. V is TRBV15 and J is TRBJ2-3, with a weak D call TRBD1 (5 bases). The sequenced sample was lung tumor tissue. The source is a human donor with non-small cell lung cancer. The CDR3 nucleotides read TGTGCCACCAGCAGAGATCTGACAGACCCTAGCACAGATACGCAGTATTTT. As protein: CATSRDLTDPSTDTQYF.